A single sample gave rise to the 28 T cell receptor beta chains below, sequenced in a study of early T cells in non-severe SARS-CoV-2 infection. TCRdb analysed the 5' RACE reads with MiXCR anew, one entry per CDR3 protein. The table lists 90,000 to 120,000 distinct CDR3 sequences, around 10% of them singletons. Sequenced: whole blood. These receptors all stem from an adult who was a healthcare worker with PCR-confirmed SARS-CoV-2 infection or an uninfected control (not recorded which).

This chain links TRBV6-5 with TRBJ2-1, with D perhaps being TRBD1 or TRBD2 (6 bases each). Germline CDR1 reads MNHEY; CDR2 reads SVGAGI. Trimming took off 6 bases at V and 8 bases at J, with 17 bases between the two ends. CDR3 size: 14 residues. The CDR3 DNA reads as TGTGCCAGCAGCTTGCGGAGGGGGGTTCATGAGCAGTTCTTC. Its translation is CASSLRRGVHEQFF.

This clonotype has ten or more counts. The chain uses TRBV2 and TRBJ2-7, with D perhaps matching TRBD1 or TRBD2 (5 bases each). Trimming removed 8 bases from V and 2 bases from J, with 10 bases in between. The CDR3 extends over 12 amino acids. Germline V gene sequence: CDR1 SNHLY, CDR2 FYNNEI. The CDR3 protein is CASGASTYEQYF. As DNA, the CDR3 is TGTGCCAGCGGGGCTAGCACCTACGAGCAGTACTTC.

The J gene is TRBJ2-1, the V gene TRBV7-9; 9 bases are a match to TRBD2. Germline-derived CDR1 and CDR2 are SEHNR and FQNEAQ (reference sequence). The junction had 4 bases not matched to a gene; V was cut back by 3 bases and J by 4 bases. The CDR3 is made up of 15 amino acids. The CDR3 sequence: CASSFASGVYNEQFF. CDR3 bases: TGTGCCAGCAGCTTTGCTAGCGGGGTTTACAATGAGCAGTTCTTC. Full variable domain (outside the CDR3, taken from reference TRBV7-9 and TRBJ2-1): DTGVSQNPRHKITKRGQNVTFRCDPISEHNRLYWYRQTLGQGPEFLTYFQNEAQLEKSRLLSDRFSAERPKGSFSTLEIQRTEQGDSAMYLCASSFASGVYNEQFFGPGTRLTVL.

This clonotype appeared a few times. V and J are TRBV28 and TRBJ2-1, with 8 nucleotides matching TRBD2. The CDR3 consists of 16 residues. Germline-derived CDR1 and CDR2 are MDHEN and SYDVKM. The V gene end was trimmed by 6 bases and the J gene end by 5 bases; junction bases not matched to a gene: 12. The CDR3 loop is CASSLLTGGPDNEQFF. The CDR3 DNA reads as TGTGCCAGCAGCCTCTTGACGGGAGGGCCGGACAATGAGCAGTTCTTC.

Many counts were recorded for this clonotype. V gene TRBV7-9 combines with J gene TRBJ1-5; D call uncertain. V gave up 1 base and J gave up 3 bases, with 4 bases separating them. Germline V lookup: CDR1 SEHNR, CDR2 FQNEAQ (reference sequence). This CDR3 region has 13 residues. The CDR3 coding sequence is TGTGCCAGCAGCTTAGGGGACAATCAGCCCCAGCATTTT. Translating it yields CASSLGDNQPQHF.

The rearrangement joins TRBV6-2 or TRBV6-3 to TRBJ2-3; no reliable D call. V lost 6 bases to trimming and J lost 8 bases, with 12 bases between them. This CDR3 contains 12 residues. CDR1 and CDR2 (germline): MNHEY, SVGEGT. This chain's CDR3 is CASSRIPGTQYF. Written as DNA, the CDR3 is TGTGCCAGCAGCCGGATTCCTGGTACGCAGTATTTT.

The chain couples TRBV3-1 to TRBJ2-1; a weak D match, TRBD2 (6 bases). Trimming cost V 4 bases and J 1 base, with 11 bases left between them. The CDR3 has 15 amino acids. Germline values: CDR1 LGHDT, CDR2 YNNKEL (reference sequence). CDR3 in DNA: TGTGCCAGCAGCCTCCTGGCGGGGTCCTACAATGAGCAGTTCTTC. This sequence encodes CASSLLAGSYNEQFF.

This clonotype was seen a handful of times. The CDR3 coding sequence is TGCGCCAGCAGCCAAGATCCCCCGCCTGGGATTCAGTACTTC. This gives the protein CASSQDPPPGIQYF. V gene TRBV4-3 combines with J gene TRBJ2-4; D is uncertain. The CDR3 length is 14 residues. With 0 bases removed from V and 10 bases from J, the gap between germline ends came to 13 bases. Germline V lookup: CDR1 LGHNA, CDR2 YSLEER.

This clonotype has a count of ten or more. The V and J genes are TRBV28 and TRBJ2-7; D remains ambiguous. Trimming cost V 7 bases and J 2 bases, with 15 bases left between them. The CDR3 runs 14 residues. Germline V CDR1 and CDR2: MDHEN, SYDVKM. The CDR3 is CASTPGPPAYEQYF. In DNA form, the CDR3 reads TGTGCCAGCACCCCCGGACCGCCCGCCTACGAGCAGTACTTC. Supplemented by reference TRBV28 and TRBJ2-7, the full variable domain reads DVKVTQSSRYLVKRTGEKVFLECVQDMDHENMFWYRQDPGLGLRLIYFSYDVKMKEKGDIPEGYSVSREKKERFSLILESASTNQTSMYLCASTPGPPAYEQYFGPGTRLTVT.

The chain carries TRBV2 and TRBJ2-2, with 7 positions matching TRBD1. From germline, CDR1 is SNHLY and CDR2 FYNNEI. This CDR3 has 17 residues. V lost 7 bases to trimming and J lost 3 bases; unmatched junction nucleotides: 14. CDR3 residues: CASIGDSVRFYTGELFF. The DNA for the CDR3 is TGTGCCAGCATCGGGGACAGCGTGAGGTTCTACACCGGGGAGCTGTTTTTT.

This clonotype was seen ten or more times. The chain joins TRBV7-2 to TRBJ2-3; D ambiguous. The CDR3 is made up of 14 amino acids. Germline CDR1 SGHTA, CDR2 FQGNSA. Trimming left V 2 bases short and J 4 bases short, with 10 bases between. CDR3 region: CASSLTGRPDTQYF. In DNA form, the CDR3 reads TGTGCCAGCAGCTTAACCGGAAGGCCAGATACGCAGTATTTT. Full variable domain (rest looked up from reference TRBV7-2 and TRBJ2-3): GAGVSQSPSNKVTEKGKDVELRCDPISGHTALYWYRQSLGQGLEFLIYFQGNSAPDKSGLPSDRFSAERTGGSVSTLTIQRTQQEDSAVYLCASSLTGRPDTQYFGPGTRLTVL.

This clonotype was seen only a few times. V usage is TRBV21-1 and J usage is TRBJ2-3; the tabulated D call, TRBD1, remains unverified against the DNA. TRBV21-1 is assigned pseudogene status. The CDR3 has 17 residues. The CDR3 DNA follows: TGTGCCAGCAGCAAAGATCAGGGGACGGAAGTAGCAGATACGCAGTATTTT. Protein product: CASSKDQGTEVADTQYF.

This chain connects TRBV9 to TRBJ2-3, with D possibly being TRBD1 or TRBD2 (5 bases each). Germline CDR1 SGDLS, CDR2 YYNGEE. Trimming removed 4 bases from V and 5 bases from J, with 8 bases in between. CDR3 size: 12 residues. The CDR3: CASSNGGDTQYF. CDR3 coding DNA: TGTGCCAGCAGCAATGGGGGAGATACGCAGTATTTT.

This clonotype came up many times. The chain links TRBV2 to TRBJ2-7; D call uncertain. Trimming took off 3 bases at V and 0 bases at J, with 9 bases between the two ends. This CDR3 is built from 14 residues. Germline CDR1 SNHLY, CDR2 FYNNEI. The CDR3 DNA sequence: TGTGCCAGCAGTGACGAGTCCAGCTCCTACGAGCAGTACTTC. It specifies CASSDESSSYEQYF.

About this clonotype itself: A much larger clone is a single base away; this may be a read error. The V call is TRBV5-5, the J call TRBJ2-6; D is uncertain. V shed 4 bases and J shed 1 base, with 9 bases lying between them. The CDR3 covers 15 residues. In germline, CDR1 is SGHKS, CDR2 YYEKEE (reference sequence). The CDR3 coding sequence is TGTGCCAGCAGCCCGGGCGAGTCTGGGGCCAACGTCCTGACTTTC. The encoded protein is CASSPGESGANVLTF.

The rearrangement uses TRBV19 and TRBJ2-5, with D unclear. Trimming pared 5 bases from V and 0 bases from J, leaving 7 bases between. The CDR3 contains 13 residues. Germline V lookup: CDR1 LNHDA, CDR2 SQIVND (reference sequence). CDR3 nucleotide sequence: TGTGCCAGTAGTCGCCGGGACCAAGAGACCCAGTACTTC. Protein: CASSRRDQETQYF.

The chain joins TRBV6-2 or TRBV6-3 to TRBJ1-1; the D is unclear. The V end lost 2 bases, the J end lost 5 bases, and 3 bases lay between the germline ends. Germline CDR1 MNHEY, CDR2 SVGEGT. The CDR3 has 11 residues. The CDR3 spells CASSYSTEAFF. The CDR3 DNA reads TGTGCCAGCAGTTACAGTACTGAAGCTTTCTTT.

The chain couples TRBV30 to TRBJ2-6; D might be TRBD2 (6 bases). The CDR3 spans 16 residues. Germline CDR1 and CDR2: GTSNPN and SVGIG (reference sequence). The V and J ends lost 2 bases and 3 bases respectively, with 14 bases between them. CDR3 bases: TGTGCCTGGAGTCCTCCGAGGGGAGGTGGGGCCAACGTCCTGACTTTC. Translating gives CAWSPPRGGGANVLTF.

This clonotype was picked up a small number of times. The chain employs TRBV5-1 and TRBJ1-4; D call uncertain. This CDR3 is built from 14 residues. V dropped 6 bases and J dropped 0 bases, with 9 bases sitting between them. Germline CDR1 SGHRS, CDR2 YFSETQ. Here the CDR3 DNA reads TGCGCCAGCACGTCATCAGCAACTAATGAAAAACTGTTTTTT. Its protein product is CASTSSATNEKLFF.

This clonotype was picked up a small number of times. The rearrangement joins TRBV7-2 to TRBJ2-5, with D perhaps TRBD1 (5 bases). Germline CDR1 is SGHTA and CDR2 is FQGNSA. The length of the CDR3 is 13 residues. V was clipped by 5 bases and J by 7 bases, with 14 bases between them. The CDR3 DNA reads as TGTGCCAGCAGCACCCCAGGGAAAGCGACCCAGTACTTC. It translates to CASSTPGKATQYF.

This clonotype was detected many times. V gene TRBV7-2 combines with J gene TRBJ2-7, with D unresolved. Germline loops: CDR1 SGHTA, CDR2 FQGNSA. The CDR3 extends over 14 amino acids. V gave up 4 bases and J gave up 4 bases, with 14 bases separating them. CDR3 in amino acids: CASSSTRAIYEQYF. CDR3 DNA sequence: TGTGCCAGCAGCTCAACGAGAGCGATATACGAGCAGTACTTC.

This clonotype was recorded a few times. This rearrangement joins TRBV7-2 to TRBJ2-1, with 10 positions matching TRBD2. Germline assignment: CDR1 SGHTA and CDR2 FQGNSA. The length of the CDR3 is 14 residues. V dropped 7 bases and J dropped 7; count of bases not matched to a gene: 7. CDR3 sequence (DNA): TGTGCCAGCATCCTAGCGGGAGTGGTTAATGAGCAGTTCTTC. The encoded protein is CASILAGVVNEQFF.

This clonotype has ten or more counts. The rearrangement uses TRBV20-1 and TRBJ2-7, with 15 bases aligning to TRBD2. Germline V gene data show CDR1 as DFQATT and CDR2 as SNEGSKA (reference sequence). Trimming removed 5 bases from V and 3 bases from J; junction bases left unmatched: 8. The CDR3 is 16 residues long. The CDR3 spells CSASSPGLAGGYEQYF. CDR3 bases: TGCAGTGCTTCCTCCCCGGGACTAGCGGGAGGCTACGAGCAGTACTTC.

This clonotype has at least ten counts. The rearrangement uses TRBV7-9 and TRBJ2-3, with 8 nucleotides matching TRBD2. Per the germline V gene, CDR1 is SEHNR and CDR2 is FQNEAQ (reference sequence). The trim removed 6 bases at V and 6 bases at J, leaving 5 bases unmatched. The CDR3 covers 13 residues. The CDR3 protein is CASRLADRDTQYF. The CDR3 DNA reads as TGTGCCAGCAGACTAGCGGATAGGGATACGCAGTATTTT.

This clonotype was counted a few times. The CDR3 reads CASTQRPYSEQYF. The CDR3 coding sequence is TGTGCCAGCACCCAACGGCCTTACTCAGAGCAGTACTTC. The chain combines TRBV28 with TRBJ2-7; D ambiguous. V lost 7 bases and J 7 bases, leaving 17 bases between the germline ends. Germline CDR1 MDHEN, CDR2 SYDVKM. The CDR3 length is 13 residues.

This chain connects TRBV5-1 to TRBJ2-3, with 11 bases lining up with TRBD2. Germline V gene sequence: CDR1 SGHRS, CDR2 YFSETQ. CDR3 size: 18 residues. V shed 3 bases, J shed 0 bases, and the junction held 9 bases outside the gene matches. The CDR3 loop reads CASSSGTSGTYSTDTQYF. For the CDR3, the DNA is TGCGCCAGCAGCTCCGGGACTAGCGGTACCTATAGCACAGATACGCAGTATTTT.

The chain recombines TRBV27 with TRBJ2-7; 8 nucleotides align to TRBD1. V was pared by 5 bases and J by 6 bases, with 6 bases of the junction left unmatched. The CDR3 has 13 residues. Looked up from germline, CDR1 is MNHEY and CDR2 is SMNVEV (reference sequence). The CDR3 is CASSRPGGAEQYF. As DNA, the CDR3 is TGTGCCAGCAGTCGTCCAGGGGGCGCCGAGCAGTACTTC.

Ten or more counts support this clonotype. The chain carries TRBV5-4 and TRBJ1-2; possible D gene TRBD1, 5 bases. CDR1 is SGHNT, CDR2 YYREEE, per germline (reference sequence). Between the trimmed V and J ends, which lost 0 bases and 8 bases, there was a span of 20 bases. The CDR3 totals 16 residues. CDR3 DNA sequence: TGTGCCAGCAGCTTGGGGGGTTATGGGGCTGGGATCGGCTACACCTTC. Translation: CASSLGGYGAGIGYTF. The variable domain in full, completed from reference TRBV5-4 and TRBJ1-2, reads ETGVTQSPTHLIKTRGQQVTLRCSSQSGHNTVSWYQQALGQGPQFIFQYYREEENGRGNFPPRFSGLQFPNYSSELNVNALELDDSALYLCASSLGGYGAGIGYTFGSGTRLTVV.